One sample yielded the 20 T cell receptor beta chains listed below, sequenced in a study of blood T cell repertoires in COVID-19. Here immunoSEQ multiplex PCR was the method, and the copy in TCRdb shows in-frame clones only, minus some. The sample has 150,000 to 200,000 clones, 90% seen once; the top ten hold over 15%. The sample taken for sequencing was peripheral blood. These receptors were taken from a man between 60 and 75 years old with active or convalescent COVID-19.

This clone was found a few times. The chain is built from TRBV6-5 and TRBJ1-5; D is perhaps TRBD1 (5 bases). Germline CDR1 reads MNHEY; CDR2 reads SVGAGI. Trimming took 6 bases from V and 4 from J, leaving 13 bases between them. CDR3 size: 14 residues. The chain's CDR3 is CASSWRRGNQPQHF. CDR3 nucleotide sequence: TGTGCCAGCAGCTGGAGACGGGGGAATCAGCCCCAGCATTTT.

CDR3 region: CASSISPLTVWNTEAFF. CDR3 sequence (DNA): TGTGCCAGTAGTATTTCCCCCCTGACAGTTTGGAACACTGAAGCTTTCTTT. This sequence joins TRBV19 and TRBJ1-1; D is possibly TRBD1 (5 bases). Trimming stripped 3 bases from V and 1 base from J, with 18 bases between. Germline V gene data show CDR1 as LNHDA and CDR2 as SQIVND (reference sequence). The CDR3 covers 17 residues.

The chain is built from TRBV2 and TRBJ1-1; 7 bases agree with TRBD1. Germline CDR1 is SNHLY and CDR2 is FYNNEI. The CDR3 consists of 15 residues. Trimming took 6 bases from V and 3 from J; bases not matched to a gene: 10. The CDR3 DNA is TGTGCCAGCAGACAACAGGGGTTTGTGGACACTGAAGCTTTCTTT. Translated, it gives CASRQQGFVDTEAFF.

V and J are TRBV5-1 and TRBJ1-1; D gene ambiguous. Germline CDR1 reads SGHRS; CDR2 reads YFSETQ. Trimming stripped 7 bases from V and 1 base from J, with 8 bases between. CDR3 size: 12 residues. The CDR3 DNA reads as TGCGCCAGCGGGCAGAGGAACACTGAAGCTTTCTTT. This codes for CASGQRNTEAFF.

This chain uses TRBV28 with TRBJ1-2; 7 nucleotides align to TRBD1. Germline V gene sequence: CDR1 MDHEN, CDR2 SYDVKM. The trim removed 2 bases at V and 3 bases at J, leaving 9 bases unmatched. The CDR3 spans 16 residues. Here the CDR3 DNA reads TGTGCCAGCAGTTTACCCGGACAGGTTTATCACTATGGCTACACCTTC. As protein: CASSLPGQVYHYGYTF.

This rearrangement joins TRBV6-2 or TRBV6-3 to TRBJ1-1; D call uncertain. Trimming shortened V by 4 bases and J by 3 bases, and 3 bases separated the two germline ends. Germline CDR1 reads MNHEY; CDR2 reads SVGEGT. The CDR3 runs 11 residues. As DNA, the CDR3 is TGTGCCAGCAGTTCGGACACTGAAGCTTTCTTT. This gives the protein CASSSDTEAFF.

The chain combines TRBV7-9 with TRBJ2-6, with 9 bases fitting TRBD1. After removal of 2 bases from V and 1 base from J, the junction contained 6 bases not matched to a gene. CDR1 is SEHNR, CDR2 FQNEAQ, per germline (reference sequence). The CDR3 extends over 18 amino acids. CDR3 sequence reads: CASSLYRGRRSGANVLTF. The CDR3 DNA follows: TGTGCCAGCAGCTTATACAGGGGGCGCCGGTCTGGGGCCAACGTCCTGACTTTC. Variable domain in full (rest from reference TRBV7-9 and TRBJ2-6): DTGVSQNPRHKITKRGQNVTFRCDPISEHNRLYWYRQTLGQGPEFLTYFQNEAQLEKSRLLSDRFSAERPKGSFSTLEIQRTEQGDSAMYLCASSLYRGRRSGANVLTFGAGSRLTVL.

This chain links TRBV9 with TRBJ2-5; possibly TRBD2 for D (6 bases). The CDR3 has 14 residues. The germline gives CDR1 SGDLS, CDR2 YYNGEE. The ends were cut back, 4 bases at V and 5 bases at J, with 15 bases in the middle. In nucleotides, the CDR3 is TGTGCCAGCAGCCCAACCGGGGGATGGGAGACCCAGTACTTC. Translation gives CASSPTGGWETQYF. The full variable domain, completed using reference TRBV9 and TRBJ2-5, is DSGVTQTPKHLITATGQRVTLRCSPRSGDLSVYWYQQSLDQGLQFLIQYYNGEERAKGNILERFSAQQFPDLHSELNLSSLELGDSALYFCASSPTGGWETQYFGPGTRLLVL.

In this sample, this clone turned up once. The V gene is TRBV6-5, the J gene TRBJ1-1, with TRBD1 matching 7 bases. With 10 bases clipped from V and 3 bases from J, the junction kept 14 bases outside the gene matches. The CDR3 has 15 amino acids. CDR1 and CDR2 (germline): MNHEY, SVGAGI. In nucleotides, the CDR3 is TGTGCCACCACCCGACAGGGACTCTTTTACACTGAAGCTTTCTTT. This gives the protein CATTRQGLFYTEAFF.

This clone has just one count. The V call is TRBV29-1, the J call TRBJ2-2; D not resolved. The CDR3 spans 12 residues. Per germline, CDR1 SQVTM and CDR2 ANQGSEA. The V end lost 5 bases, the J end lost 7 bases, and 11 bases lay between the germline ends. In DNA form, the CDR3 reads TGCAGCGTTATGAGAGGTGGCGGGGAGCTGTTTTTT. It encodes CSVMRGGGELFF.

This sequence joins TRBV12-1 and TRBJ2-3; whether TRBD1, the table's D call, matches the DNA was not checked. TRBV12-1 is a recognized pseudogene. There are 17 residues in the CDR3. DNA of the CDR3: TGTGCCAGCAGCTCAGACCGGGACAGGGAATCGACAGATACGCAGTATTTT. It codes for CASSSDRDRESTDTQYF.

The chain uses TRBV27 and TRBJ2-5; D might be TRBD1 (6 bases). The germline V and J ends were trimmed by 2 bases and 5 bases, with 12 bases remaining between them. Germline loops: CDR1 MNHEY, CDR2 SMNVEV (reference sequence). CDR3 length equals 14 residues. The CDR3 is CASSLTGNRETQYF. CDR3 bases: TGTGCCAGCAGTTTAACAGGGAATAGGGAGACCCAGTACTTC.

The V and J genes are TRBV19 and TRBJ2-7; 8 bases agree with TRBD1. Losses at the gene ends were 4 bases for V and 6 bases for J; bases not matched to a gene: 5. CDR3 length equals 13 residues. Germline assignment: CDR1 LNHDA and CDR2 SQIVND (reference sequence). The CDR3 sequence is CASSTGGAGEQYF. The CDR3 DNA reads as TGTGCCAGTAGTACAGGGGGCGCGGGCGAGCAGTACTTC.

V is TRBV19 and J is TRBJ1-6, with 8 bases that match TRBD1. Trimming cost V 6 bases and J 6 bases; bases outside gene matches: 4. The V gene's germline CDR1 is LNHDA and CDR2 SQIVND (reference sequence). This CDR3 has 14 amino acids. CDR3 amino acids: CASSLDRGNSPLHF. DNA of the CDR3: TGTGCCAGTAGCCTTGACAGGGGTAATTCACCCCTCCACTTT.

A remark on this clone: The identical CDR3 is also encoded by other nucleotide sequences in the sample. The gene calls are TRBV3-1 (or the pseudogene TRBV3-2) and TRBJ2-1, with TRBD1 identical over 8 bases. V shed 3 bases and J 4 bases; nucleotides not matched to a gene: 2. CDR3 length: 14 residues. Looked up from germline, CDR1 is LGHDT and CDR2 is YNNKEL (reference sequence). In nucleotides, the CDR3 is TGTGCCAGCAGCCAGGGGACAGGTTACAATGAGCAGTTCTTC. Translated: CASSQGTGYNEQFF.

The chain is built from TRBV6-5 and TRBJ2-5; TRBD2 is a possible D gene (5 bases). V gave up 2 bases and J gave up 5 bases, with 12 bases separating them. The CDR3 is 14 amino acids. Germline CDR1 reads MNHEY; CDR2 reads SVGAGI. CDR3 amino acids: CASSYVGVGETQYF. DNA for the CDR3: TGTGCCAGCAGTTACGTGGGAGTCGGTGAGACCCAGTACTTC.

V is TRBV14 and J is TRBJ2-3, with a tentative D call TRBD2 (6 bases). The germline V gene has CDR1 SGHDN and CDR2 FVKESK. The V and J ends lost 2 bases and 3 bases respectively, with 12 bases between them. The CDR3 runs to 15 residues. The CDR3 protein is CASSQSGVGTDTQYF. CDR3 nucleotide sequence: TGTGCCAGCAGCCAATCGGGAGTGGGTACAGATACGCAGTATTTT.

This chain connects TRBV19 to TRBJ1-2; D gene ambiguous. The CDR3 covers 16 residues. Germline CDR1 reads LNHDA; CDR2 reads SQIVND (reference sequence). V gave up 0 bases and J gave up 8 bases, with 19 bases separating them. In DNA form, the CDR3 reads TGTGCCAGTAGTATAGATGTCGGGGTTCAGGCTATCGGCTACACCTTC. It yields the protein CASSIDVGVQAIGYTF.

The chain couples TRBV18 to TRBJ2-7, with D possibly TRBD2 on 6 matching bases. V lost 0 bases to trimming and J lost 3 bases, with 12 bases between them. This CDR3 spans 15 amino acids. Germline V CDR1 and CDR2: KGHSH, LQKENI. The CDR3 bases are TGTGCCAGCTCACCACCGTGGGGGGTAGTCTACGAGCAGTACTTC. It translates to CASSPPWGVVYEQYF.

As DNA, the CDR3 is TGTGCCAGCAGCTCCCTAGGGGACAAACAAGAGACCCAGTACTTC. Protein: CASSSLGDKQETQYF. The chain is built from TRBV7-2 and TRBJ2-5; D is possibly TRBD1 (6 bases). The CDR3 covers 15 residues. The germline CDR1 and CDR2 sequences are SGHTA and FQGNSA. V lost 4 bases, J lost 2 bases, and 14 bases lay in between.